These 4 T cell receptor beta chains originate from one sample sequenced in a study of cytomegalovirus exposure and HLA in healthy donors. Researchers ran the PCR with 60 Vbeta and 13 Jbeta primers. Libraries were prepared by immunoSEQ multiplex PCR; TCRdb keeps only in-frame clonotypes and omits some of them. Of about 150,000 clones in the sample, about three quarters were seen once. Specimen: PBMCs. The receptors stem from a woman between 50 and 59 years old in good health and CMV-seropositive.

This clone was counted only a few times. This sample includes further DNA sequences coding for the same CDR3. CDR3 in DNA: TGTGCCAGCAGCTTGTCTTATAACACTGAAGCTTTCTTT. Translating it yields CASSLSYNTEAFF. The V gene is TRBV7-6, the J gene TRBJ1-1, with D hard to call. Trimming took off 3 bases at V and 2 bases at J, with 7 bases between the two ends. The CDR3 contains 13 residues. The germline gives CDR1 SGHVS, CDR2 FNYEAQ. Drawing the rest from reference TRBV7-6 and TRBJ1-1, the complete variable domain is GAGVSQSPRYKVTKRGQDVALRCDPISGHVSLYWYRQALGQGPEFLTYFNYEAQQDKSGLPNDRFSAERPEGSISTLTIQRTEQRDSAMYRCASSLSYNTEAFFGQGTRLTVV.

This clone was observed once. This chain joins TRBV11-3 and TRBJ2-2, with D unclear. Germline-derived CDR1 and CDR2 are SGHNT and YENEEA. CDR3 size: 13 residues. The ends were cut back, 4 bases at V and 6 bases at J, with 9 bases in the middle. The DNA of the CDR3 is TGTGCCAGCAGCTATCTAGTTTCCGGGGAGCTGTTTTTT. This translates into CASSYLVSGELFF.

The chain recombines TRBV11-2 with TRBJ2-3; D is undetermined. V was shortened by 5 bases and J by 5 bases, with 20 bases between the two germline ends. The CDR3 covers 16 residues. Germline CDR1 SGHAT, CDR2 FQNNGV. The CDR3 nucleotides read TGTGCCAGCAGCGACATCGGTTGTTATTGCGTAGATACGCAGTATTTT. Its translation is CASSDIGCYCVDTQYF.

This chain uses TRBV6-6 with TRBJ1-2, with 8 bases matching TRBD1. CDR1 and CDR2 from the germline V gene are MNHNY and SVGAGI (reference sequence). With V trimmed by 5 bases and J by 7 bases, 6 bases remained unmatched. This CDR3 has 13 residues. The DNA of the CDR3 is TGTGCCAGCAGTCAAGACAGGGGTGGTGGCTACACCTTC. It specifies CASSQDRGGGYTF.